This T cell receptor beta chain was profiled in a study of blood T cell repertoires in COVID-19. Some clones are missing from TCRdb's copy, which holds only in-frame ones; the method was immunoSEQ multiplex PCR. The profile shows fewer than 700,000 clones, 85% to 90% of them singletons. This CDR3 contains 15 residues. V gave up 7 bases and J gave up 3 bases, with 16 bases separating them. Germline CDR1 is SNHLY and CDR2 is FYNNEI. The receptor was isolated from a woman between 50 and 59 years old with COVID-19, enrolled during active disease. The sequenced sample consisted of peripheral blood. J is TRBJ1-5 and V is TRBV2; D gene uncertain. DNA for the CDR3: TGTGCCAGCACCCCGATTAATCGAGACAATCAGCCCCAGCATTTT. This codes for CASTPINRDNQPQHF.